This is a list of T cell receptor beta chains from one sample in a study of CD8 T cells in ankylosing spondylitis. Via MiXCR, TCRdb re-called the 5' RACE reads, giving one row per CDR3 protein. The data show approximately 240,000 distinct CDR3 sequences, approximately 24% seen once. Source material: blood, either unsorted or a sorted T cell fraction (not recorded which). These receptor sequences come from a male donor with ankylosing spondylitis or in good health (not recorded which). Each CDR3 is given with its conserved first and last residue. Each record gives: V gene, J gene, clone size, D gene, CDR3 protein, CDR3 DNA. A D gene is named only where the DNA matches it firmly. Part of the rows lack a size; the others show once, few, many or a class for expanded clones.

V gene: TRBV12-3/TRBV12-4
J gene: TRBJ1-1
clone size: NA
D gene: NA
CDR3 protein: CASSTGGENTEAFF
CDR3 DNA: TGTGCCAGCAGTACAGGAGGCGAGAACACTGAAGCTTTCTTT

V gene: TRBV20-1
J gene: TRBJ1-1
clone size: many
D gene: NA
CDR3 protein: CSARWGGRAEAFF
CDR3 DNA: TGCAGTGCTAGGTGGGGGGGAAGGGCTGAAGCTTTCTTT

V gene: TRBV20-1
J gene: TRBJ2-7
clone size: few
D gene: NA
CDR3 protein: CSASQGGRKVVEQYF
CDR3 DNA: TGCAGTGCTAGCCAGGGAGGTAGGAAGGTTGTCGAGCAGTACTTC

V gene: TRBV18
J gene: TRBJ2-3
clone size: few
D gene: TRBD2
CDR3 protein: CASSPIGLAGTDTQYF
CDR3 DNA: TGTGCCAGCTCACCAATCGGACTAGCGGGCACAGATACGCAGTATTTT

V gene: TRBV6-1
J gene: TRBJ1-5
clone size: NA
D gene: NA
CDR3 protein: CASSDPQPQHF
CDR3 DNA: TGTGCCAGCAGTGACCCTCAGCCCCAGCATTTT

V gene: TRBV9
J gene: TRBJ2-3
clone size: NA
D gene: NA
CDR3 protein: CASSVRGADTDTQYF
CDR3 DNA: TGTGCCAGCAGCGTTCGCGGGGCCGACACAGATACGCAGTATTTT

V gene: TRBV6-1
J gene: TRBJ1-5
clone size: NA
D gene: TRBD1
CDR3 protein: CASRELDRRSQPQHF
CDR3 DNA: TGTGCCAGCAGAGAGCTGGACAGGCGGAGTCAGCCCCAGCATTTT

V gene: TRBV6-2/TRBV6-3
J gene: TRBJ2-1
clone size: NA
D gene: TRBD2
CDR3 protein: CASRAGTSVGPEQFF
CDR3 DNA: TGTGCCAGCAGAGCCGGGACTAGCGTAGGGCCTGAGCAGTTCTTC

V gene: TRBV29-1
J gene: TRBJ2-7
clone size: few
D gene: NA
CDR3 protein: CSVRTYEQYF
CDR3 DNA: TGCAGCGTTAGGACCTACGAGCAGTACTTC

V gene: TRBV5-1
J gene: TRBJ2-2
clone size: NA
D gene: TRBD1
CDR3 protein: CASSWDSTGELFF
CDR3 DNA: TGCGCCAGCAGCTGGGACAGCACCGGGGAGCTGTTTTTT

V gene: TRBV20-1
J gene: TRBJ2-5
clone size: once
D gene: TRBD1
CDR3 protein: CSAPQGAQYF
CDR3 DNA: TGCAGTGCTCCGCAGGGGGCCCAGTACTTC

V gene: TRBV6-1
J gene: TRBJ2-7
clone size: few
D gene: NA
CDR3 protein: CASRAGQGTYEQYF
CDR3 DNA: TGTGCCAGCCGCGCTGGGCAGGGAACCTACGAGCAGTACTTC

V gene: TRBV20-1
J gene: TRBJ2-7
clone size: many
D gene: TRBD1
CDR3 protein: CSAKRQGSYEQYF
CDR3 DNA: TGCAGTGCTAAGAGACAGGGCTCCTACGAGCAGTACTTC

V gene: TRBV20-1
J gene: TRBJ1-1
clone size: many
D gene: TRBD1
CDR3 protein: CSARANRGRYTEAFF
CDR3 DNA: TGCAGTGCTAGAGCAAACAGGGGGCGGTACACTGAAGCTTTCTTT

V gene: TRBV5-1
J gene: TRBJ2-1
clone size: NA
D gene: TRBD2
CDR3 protein: CASSRGLAGGPRSDEQFF
CDR3 DNA: TGCGCCAGCAGTCGAGGACTAGCGGGGGGGCCGAGGTCCGATGAGCAGTTCTTC

V gene: TRBV20-1
J gene: TRBJ2-2
clone size: few
D gene: TRBD1
CDR3 protein: CSARAATGGFTGELFF
CDR3 DNA: TGCAGTGCTAGAGCTGCGACAGGGGGATTCACCGGGGAGCTGTTTTTT

V gene: TRBV20-1
J gene: TRBJ1-6
clone size: NA
D gene: NA
CDR3 protein: CSARVGGLMNSPLHF
CDR3 DNA: TGCAGTGCTAGAGTCGGGGGGTTGATGAATTCACCCCTCCACTTT

V gene: TRBV29-1
J gene: TRBJ2-5
clone size: NA
D gene: TRBD1
CDR3 protein: CSVERDSQETQYF
CDR3 DNA: TGCAGCGTTGAACGGGACAGCCAAGAGACCCAGTACTTC

V gene: TRBV6-5
J gene: TRBJ2-5
clone size: few
D gene: TRBD2
CDR3 protein: CASSYVGGGVQETQYF
CDR3 DNA: TGTGCCAGCAGTTACGTTGGCGGGGGGGTCCAAGAGACCCAGTACTTC

V gene: TRBV6-5
J gene: TRBJ2-1
clone size: NA
D gene: NA
CDR3 protein: CASRLGQFGEQFF
CDR3 DNA: TGTGCCAGCCGATTAGGACAGTTTGGGGAGCAGTTCTTC

V gene: TRBV11-2
J gene: TRBJ2-7
clone size: many
D gene: NA
CDR3 protein: CASSFRYTYEQYF
CDR3 DNA: TGTGCCAGCAGCTTCCGCTACACCTACGAGCAGTACTTC

V gene: TRBV29-1
J gene: TRBJ1-2
clone size: few
D gene: NA
CDR3 protein: CSAPRDNYGYTF
CDR3 DNA: TGCAGCGCCCCCAGGGATAACTATGGCTACACCTTC

V gene: TRBV4-1
J gene: TRBJ2-1
clone size: many
D gene: TRBD2
CDR3 protein: CASSRLAAVVYNEQFF
CDR3 DNA: TGCGCCAGCAGTCGACTAGCGGCGGTGGTCTACAATGAGCAGTTCTTC

V gene: TRBV11-2
J gene: TRBJ2-2
clone size: NA
D gene: NA
CDR3 protein: CASSRDRGELFF
CDR3 DNA: TGTGCCAGCAGCAGAGACAGGGGGGAGCTGTTTTTT

V gene: TRBV2
J gene: TRBJ2-1
clone size: NA
D gene: TRBD1
CDR3 protein: CASKRTGFDEQFF
CDR3 DNA: TGTGCCAGCAAGCGGACAGGGTTCGATGAGCAGTTCTTC

V gene: TRBV11-2
J gene: TRBJ2-1
clone size: NA
D gene: NA
CDR3 protein: CASSRGSGLAYNEQFF
CDR3 DNA: TGTGCCAGCAGCCGAGGATCGGGACTGGCCTACAATGAGCAGTTCTTC

V gene: TRBV5-1
J gene: TRBJ1-1
clone size: few
D gene: NA
CDR3 protein: CASSLLGFNTEAFF
CDR3 DNA: TGCGCCAGCAGCCTCCTCGGGTTTAACACTGAAGCTTTCTTT

V gene: TRBV27
J gene: TRBJ2-6
clone size: NA
D gene: NA
CDR3 protein: CASRPDLIRGGVLTF
CDR3 DNA: TGTGCCAGCAGACCCGATCTGATCCGGGGCGGCGTCCTGACTTTC

V gene: TRBV20-1
J gene: TRBJ2-3
clone size: few
D gene: NA
CDR3 protein: CSASSRDRTDTQYF
CDR3 DNA: TGCAGTGCCAGTTCCCGGGACCGCACAGATACGCAGTATTTT

V gene: TRBV7-2
J gene: TRBJ2-7
clone size: many
D gene: TRBD2
CDR3 protein: CASSLDVSGVEQYF
CDR3 DNA: TGTGCCAGCAGCTTAGACGTTAGCGGGGTCGAGCAGTACTTC

V gene: TRBV5-1
J gene: TRBJ2-1
clone size: few
D gene: NA
CDR3 protein: CASSQDRRENEQFF
CDR3 DNA: TGCGCCAGCAGCCAGGACAGGAGGGAGAATGAGCAGTTCTTC

V gene: TRBV5-1
J gene: TRBJ2-5
clone size: NA
D gene: TRBD2
CDR3 protein: CASSLEGARGQETQYF
CDR3 DNA: TGCGCCAGCAGCTTGGAAGGGGCGCGGGGGCAAGAGACCCAGTACTTC

V gene: TRBV20-1
J gene: TRBJ2-3
clone size: many
D gene: NA
CDR3 protein: CSARTGGDTQYF
CDR3 DNA: TGCAGTGCTAGAACCGGGGGTGATACGCAGTATTTT

V gene: TRBV20-1
J gene: TRBJ2-4
clone size: few
D gene: TRBD1
CDR3 protein: CSATRDRVAKNIQYF
CDR3 DNA: TGCAGTGCTACCCGGGACAGGGTCGCCAAAAACATTCAGTACTTC

V gene: TRBV29-1
J gene: TRBJ2-7
clone size: many
D gene: NA
CDR3 protein: CSVSSHFSSYEQYF
CDR3 DNA: TGCAGCGTTAGCAGTCACTTTAGCTCCTACGAGCAGTACTTC

V gene: TRBV24-1
J gene: TRBJ2-1
clone size: once
D gene: TRBD2
CDR3 protein: CATSDSTPGTSGGAYNEQFF
CDR3 DNA: TGTGCCACCAGTGATTCCACCCCCGGGACTAGCGGGGGAGCCTACAATGAGCAGTTCTTC

V gene: TRBV6-5
J gene: TRBJ1-5
clone size: many
D gene: TRBD1
CDR3 protein: CASSYPPGTGRGNQPQHF
CDR3 DNA: TGTGCCAGCAGTTACCCACCGGGGACAGGGAGAGGCAATCAGCCCCAGCATTTT

V gene: TRBV24-1
J gene: TRBJ1-5
clone size: NA
D gene: TRBD1
CDR3 protein: CATSAGTGFQPQHF
CDR3 DNA: TGTGCCACCAGTGCCGGGACAGGGTTTCAGCCCCAGCATTTT

V gene: TRBV11-2
J gene: TRBJ2-3
clone size: few
D gene: NA
CDR3 protein: CASSLQRGDTQYF
CDR3 DNA: TGTGCCAGCAGCTTACAACGCGGAGATACGCAGTATTTT

V gene: TRBV29-1
J gene: TRBJ1-2
clone size: NA
D gene: TRBD1
CDR3 protein: CSVLGQREANYGYTF
CDR3 DNA: TGCAGCGTTTTGGGACAGAGAGAGGCTAACTATGGCTACACCTTC

V gene: TRBV20-1
J gene: TRBJ2-7
clone size: NA
D gene: NA
CDR3 protein: CSARDQGGAYEQYF
CDR3 DNA: TGCAGTGCTAGAGATCAGGGGGGGGCGTACGAGCAGTACTTC

V gene: TRBV20-1
J gene: TRBJ2-7
clone size: few
D gene: NA
CDR3 protein: CSARQSGAYEQYF
CDR3 DNA: TGCAGTGCTAGGCAGTCCGGGGCCTACGAGCAGTACTTC

V gene: TRBV15
J gene: TRBJ2-5
clone size: many
D gene: NA
CDR3 protein: CATSRGSVGLGETQYF
CDR3 DNA: TGTGCCACCAGCAGAGGATCCGTTGGCTTGGGGGAGACCCAGTACTTC

V gene: TRBV3-1
J gene: TRBJ1-2
clone size: NA
D gene: NA
CDR3 protein: CASSQAAGSGYTF
CDR3 DNA: TGTGCCAGCAGCCAAGCGGCAGGGTCCGGCTACACCTTC

V gene: TRBV12-3/TRBV12-4
J gene: TRBJ2-5
clone size: NA
D gene: NA
CDR3 protein: CASSLAGLGGETQYF
CDR3 DNA: TGTGCCAGCAGTTTAGCGGGGTTAGGGGGGGAGACCCAGTACTTC

V gene: TRBV2
J gene: TRBJ2-5
clone size: many
D gene: NA
CDR3 protein: CASIRTEGETQYF
CDR3 DNA: TGTGCCAGCATTAGGACGGAGGGCGAGACCCAGTACTTC

V gene: TRBV29-1
J gene: TRBJ2-5
clone size: many
D gene: NA
CDR3 protein: CSVKLEGRRETQYF
CDR3 DNA: TGCAGCGTTAAGCTCGAGGGTCGGAGAGAGACCCAGTACTTC

V gene: TRBV5-1
J gene: TRBJ2-5
clone size: NA
D gene: NA
CDR3 protein: CASSFSMEETQYF
CDR3 DNA: TGCGCCAGCAGCTTCTCTATGGAAGAGACCCAGTACTTC

V gene: TRBV29-1
J gene: TRBJ2-2
clone size: few
D gene: NA
CDR3 protein: CSVVVREGATGELFF
CDR3 DNA: TGCAGCGTTGTTGTTCGGGAGGGGGCCACCGGGGAGCTGTTTTTT

V gene: TRBV12-3/TRBV12-4
J gene: TRBJ2-1
clone size: NA
D gene: NA
CDR3 protein: CASSFSSVRDEQFF
CDR3 DNA: TGTGCCAGCAGTTTCAGTAGCGTCCGGGATGAGCAGTTCTTC

V gene: TRBV7-2
J gene: TRBJ2-3
clone size: many
D gene: NA
CDR3 protein: CASSPRSGTDTQYF
CDR3 DNA: TGTGCCAGCAGCCCACGGTCCGGCACAGATACGCAGTATTTT

V gene: TRBV12-3/TRBV12-4
J gene: TRBJ2-5
clone size: NA
D gene: TRBD2
CDR3 protein: CASSFWGGGAGETQYF
CDR3 DNA: TGTGCCAGCAGTTTCTGGGGCGGGGGGGCAGGAGAGACCCAGTACTTC

V gene: TRBV29-1
J gene: TRBJ2-1
clone size: few
D gene: TRBD2
CDR3 protein: CSALDGSGGHAYNEQFF
CDR3 DNA: TGCAGCGCCCTGGACGGTAGCGGGGGCCACGCCTACAATGAGCAGTTCTTC